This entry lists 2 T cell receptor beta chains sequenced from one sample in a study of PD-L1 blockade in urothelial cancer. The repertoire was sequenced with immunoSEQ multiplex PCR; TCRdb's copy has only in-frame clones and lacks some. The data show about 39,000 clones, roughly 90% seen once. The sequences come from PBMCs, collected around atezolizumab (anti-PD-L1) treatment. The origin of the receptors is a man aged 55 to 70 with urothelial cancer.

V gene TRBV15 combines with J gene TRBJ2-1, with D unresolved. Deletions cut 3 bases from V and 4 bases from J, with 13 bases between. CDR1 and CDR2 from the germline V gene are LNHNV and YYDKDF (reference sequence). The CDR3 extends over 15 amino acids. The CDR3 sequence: CATSSSRVEYNEQFF. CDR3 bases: TGTGCCACCAGCAGCTCCCGGGTCGAATACAATGAGCAGTTCTTC.

The chain's CDR3 is CASSRASQANYGYTF. The CDR3 nucleotides read TGTGCCAGCAGCCGGGCTTCCCAGGCTAACTATGGCTACACCTTC. The rearrangement links TRBV14 to TRBJ1-2; D remains ambiguous. This CDR3 is built from 15 residues. Germline lookup yields CDR1 SGHDN and CDR2 FVKESK. V was clipped by 4 bases and J by 0 bases, with 12 bases between them.